A selection of T cell receptor beta chains follows, all from one sample in a study of T cell responses to AZD1222 COVID-19 vaccine. Profiling relied on immunoSEQ multiplex PCR, and the TCRdb table lists in-frame clones only, not all of them. In the table there are some 130,000 clones, 85% to 95% of which are singletons. The sequencing used peripheral blood, collected on day 0 of AZD1222 vaccination. The receptors were gathered from an adult in good health. CDR3s include the opening cysteine and the closing phenylalanine or tryptophan. D genes are given only for firm matches. Expanded clones are given a class, and other clones once, few, many or no size at all.

clone_size d_call j_call v_call cdr3_aa cdr3_nt
NA TRBD1 TRBJ2-3 TRBV24-1 CATSDTGQYTDTQYF TGTGCCACCAGTGACACGGGACAGTACACAGATACGCAGTATTTT
NA TRBD1 TRBJ1-2 TRBV2 CASSERQGAFYGYTF TGTGCCAGCAGTGAACGCCAGGGGGCCTTCTATGGCTACACCTTC
NA NA TRBJ2-7 TRBV11-2 CASSLNPYEQYF TGTGCCAGCAGCTTAAACCCCTACGAGCAGTACTTC
NA NA TRBJ1-1 TRBV19 CASSSLQGNTEAFF TGTGCCAGTAGCAGCCTACAGGGGAACACTGAAGCTTTCTTT
NA NA TRBJ2-7 TRBV14 CASSQELRGTYEQYF TGTGCCAGCAGCCAAGAACTCCGCGGGACCTACGAGCAGTACTTC
NA NA TRBJ1-1 TRBV5-1 CASSLGVDTEAFF TGCGCCAGCAGCTTGGGAGTGGATACTGAAGCTTTCTTT
NA NA TRBJ1-4 TRBV3-1/TRBV3-2 CASSQGPINEKLFF TGTGCCAGCAGCCAGGGACCGATTAATGAAAAACTGTTTTTT
NA NA TRBJ1-1 TRBV28 CASSGGEDEAFF TGTGCCAGCAGTGGGGGTGAAGATGAAGCTTTCTTT
NA NA TRBJ1-2 TRBV24-1 CATSEQDSYYGYTF TGTGCCACCAGTGAACAGGACAGTTACTATGGCTACACCTTC
NA NA TRBJ2-1 TRBV6-5 CASSISPRGQQFF TGTGCCAGTTCAATAAGCCCCCGGGGCCAACAGTTCTTC
NA NA TRBJ2-1 TRBV28 CASKEGGDEQFF TGTGCCAGCAAAGAGGGGGGGGATGAGCAGTTCTTC
NA NA TRBJ1-6 TRBV18 CASSRDKNSPLHF TGTGCCAGCTCCCGGGACAAAAATTCACCCCTCCACTTT
NA NA TRBJ1-5 TRBV19 CASHGQGNQPQHF TGTGCCAGTCACGGGCAGGGCAATCAGCCCCAGCATTTT
NA NA TRBJ1-1 TRBV5-8 CASSLLFSEVTEAFF TGTGCCAGCAGCTTGCTGTTCTCGGAGGTCACTGAAGCTTTCTTT
NA NA TRBJ1-5 TRBV10-3 CAISDRKQPQHF TGTGCCATCAGTGACAGAAAACAGCCCCAGCATTTT
NA NA TRBJ1-1 TRBV4-1 CASSQDMVGMNTEAFF TGCGCCAGCAGCCAAGACATGGTGGGTATGAACACTGAAGCTTTCTTT
NA NA TRBJ2-7 TRBV5-1 CASSLGDYEQYF TGCGCCAGCAGCTTGGGGGACTACGAGCAGTACTTC
NA TRBD2 TRBJ2-1 TRBV27 CASSPSGLADDNEQFF TGTGCCAGCAGTCCGTCGGGACTAGCGGACGACAATGAGCAGTTCTTC
NA NA TRBJ1-2 TRBV5-1 CASSLGGTRANYGYTF TGCGCCAGCAGCTTGGGAGGCACACGAGCTAACTATGGCTACACCTTC
NA TRBD2 TRBJ2-2 TRBV19 CASSRLAGVGGELFF TGTGCCAGTAGTCGACTAGCGGGAGTGGGCGGGGAGCTGTTTTTT
NA NA TRBJ2-7 TRBV7-9 CASSEAENSYEQYF TGTGCCAGCAGCGAGGCGGAAAACTCCTACGAGCAGTACTTC
once NA TRBJ1-2 TRBV29-1 CSVEGRSTAAEGYTF TGCAGCGTTGAGGGGAGATCGACAGCGGCTGAGGGCTACACCTTC
NA NA TRBJ1-5 TRBV28 CASSLSGIRNQPQHF TGTGCCAGCAGTTTATCGGGAATTCGCAATCAGCCCCAGCATTTT
NA NA TRBJ2-7 TRBV3-1/TRBV3-2 CASSQGAGSSYEQYF TGTGCCAGCAGCCAGGGGGCGGGAAGCTCCTACGAGCAGTACTTC
NA NA TRBJ1-3 TRBV7-9 CASSFDSTRNTIYF TGTGCCAGCAGCTTCGACTCAACGAGAAACACCATATATTTT
NA NA TRBJ2-2 TRBV10-2 CASRLEIRDTPPGAGELFF TGCGCCAGCAGGCTCGAAATCAGGGATACACCACCTGGGGCCGGGGAGCTGTTTTTT
NA NA TRBJ1-1 TRBV20-1 CSASTRDVLTEAFF TGCAGTGCTAGTACCAGGGACGTACTCACTGAAGCTTTCTTT
NA TRBD2 TRBJ2-3 TRBV30 CAWGGRLAGLTDTQYF TGTGCCTGGGGGGGGAGACTAGCGGGACTAACAGATACGCAGTATTTT
NA TRBD2 TRBJ2-3 TRBV6-5 CASRNGLVSDTQYF TGTGCCAGCAGAAACGGACTAGTATCTGATACGCAGTATTTT
NA NA TRBJ2-7 TRBV19 CASSISQQTLYEQYF TGTGCCAGTAGTATAAGCCAGCAAACCTTATACGAGCAGTACTTC
NA NA TRBJ2-6 TRBV5-4 CASTSGSGRANVLTF TGTGCCAGCACGTCGGGGAGCGGTAGGGCCAACGTCCTGACTTTC
NA TRBD1 TRBJ2-5 TRBV2 CASLRDRTQTQYF TGTGCCAGCCTCCGGGACAGGACACAGACCCAGTACTTC
NA TRBD1 TRBJ1-1 TRBV20-1 CSASIRDRVLDTEAFF TGCAGTGCTAGTATCCGGGACAGGGTGCTGGACACTGAAGCTTTCTTT
NA TRBD2 TRBJ2-7 TRBV6-5 CASSYSGGRQSYEQYF TGTGCCAGCAGTTACTCTGGCGGGAGGCAATCCTACGAGCAGTACTTC
NA TRBD1 TRBJ1-2 TRBV29-1 CSGLGQNYGYTF TGCAGCGGCTTGGGACAGAACTATGGCTACACCTTC
NA NA TRBJ1-1 TRBV19 CASSMSGSGTEAFF TGTGCCAGTAGTATGTCGGGGTCAGGCACTGAAGCTTTCTTT
NA NA TRBJ2-1 TRBV29-1 CSGGSGVAYNEQFF TGCAGCGGGGGGTCGGGAGTCGCGTACAATGAGCAGTTCTTC
NA TRBD2 TRBJ2-1 TRBV5-1 CASSPTSGSYNEQFF TGCGCCAGCAGCCCAACTAGCGGGAGTTACAATGAGCAGTTCTTC
NA TRBD1 TRBJ1-2 TRBV29-1 CSVQTGWLYGYTF TGCAGCGTTCAGACAGGGTGGCTTTATGGCTACACCTTC
NA NA TRBJ1-2 TRBV2 CASSTYDRSGGYTF TGTGCCAGCAGTACTTATGACAGGAGCGGTGGCTACACCTTC
NA NA TRBJ2-7 TRBV6-5 CASSSYLHYEQYF TGTGCCAGCAGTTCTTACCTCCACTACGAGCAGTACTTC
NA TRBD1 TRBJ1-5 TRBV6-6 CASSSAYDREGQPQHF TGTGCCAGCAGTTCAGCATACGACAGGGAGGGTCAGCCCCAGCATTTT
NA NA TRBJ1-6 TRBV2 CATAPIHNSPLHF TGTGCCACCGCCCCTATACATAATTCACCCCTCCACTTT
NA TRBD1 TRBJ2-1 TRBV12-3/TRBV12-4 CAISRDRDNEQFF TGTGCCATCTCCCGGGACAGGGACAATGAGCAGTTCTTC
NA TRBD1 TRBJ1-2 TRBV13 CASSFQQGAYGYTF TGTGCCAGCAGCTTTCAACAGGGGGCTTATGGCTACACCTTC
NA NA TRBJ1-6 TRBV7-8 CASSPSAHNSPLHF TGTGCCAGCAGCCCCTCAGCCCATAATTCACCCCTCCACTTT
NA TRBD1 TRBJ1-2 TRBV7-9 CASSSSGTAPGGYTF TGTGCCAGCAGCTCCTCCGGGACAGCCCCGGGTGGCTACACCTTC
NA NA TRBJ1-4 TRBV9 CASSVDRNNEKLFF TGTGCCAGCAGCGTAGACCGGAATAATGAAAAACTGTTTTTT
NA NA TRBJ1-3 TRBV5-1 CASRHTTTGNTIYF TGCGCCAGCAGACACACGACCACTGGAAACACCATATATTTT
NA TRBD2 TRBJ2-1 TRBV6-1 CASSELAGSGNEQFF TGTGCCAGCAGTGAACTAGCGGGAAGTGGAAATGAGCAGTTCTTC
NA TRBD2 TRBJ2-1 TRBV10-1 CASTSGGLAGGAEQFF TGCGCCAGCACAAGTGGGGGACTAGCGGGAGGAGCTGAGCAGTTCTTC
NA TRBD2 TRBJ2-7 TRBV19 CASSRTSGPSYEQYF TGTGCCAGTAGCCGGACTAGCGGCCCCTCCTACGAGCAGTACTTC
NA TRBD2 TRBJ2-7 TRBV10-2 CASSDSKREYPYEQYF TGCGCCAGCAGTGACTCAAAGCGGGAGTATCCCTACGAGCAGTACTTC
NA TRBD1 TRBJ2-1 TRBV19 CASSPDRGTYNEQFF TGTGCCAGTAGCCCTGACAGGGGGACCTACAATGAGCAGTTCTTC
NA TRBD1 TRBJ2-7 TRBV19 CASIQDREEAYEQYF TGTGCCAGTATCCAGGACAGGGAAGAGGCCTACGAGCAGTACTTC
NA TRBD1 TRBJ1-5 TRBV5-5 CASSLGQGGHSNQPQHF TGTGCCAGCAGCTTGGGACAGGGGGGACATAGCAATCAGCCCCAGCATTTT